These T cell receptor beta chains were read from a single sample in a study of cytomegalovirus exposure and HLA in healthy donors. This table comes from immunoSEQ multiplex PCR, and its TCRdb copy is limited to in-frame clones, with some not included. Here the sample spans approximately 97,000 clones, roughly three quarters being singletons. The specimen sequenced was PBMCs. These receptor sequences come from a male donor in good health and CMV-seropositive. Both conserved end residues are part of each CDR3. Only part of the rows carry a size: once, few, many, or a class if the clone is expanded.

cdr3_aa: CASSYSWTGGGPLHF; v_call: TRBV6-5; clone_size: -
cdr3_aa: CASSAGQNSPLHF; v_call: TRBV9; clone_size: -
cdr3_aa: CASSGEGVYGYTF; v_call: TRBV2; clone_size: few
cdr3_aa: CSTGTAQETQYF; v_call: TRBV29-1; clone_size: -
cdr3_aa: CASSIGGSLNQPQHF; v_call: TRBV19; clone_size: -
cdr3_aa: CASSPGRDSGELFF; v_call: TRBV9; clone_size: -
cdr3_aa: CASKSRGGTDTQYF; v_call: TRBV27; clone_size: -
cdr3_aa: CASSPPGTDEAFF; v_call: TRBV18; clone_size: -
cdr3_aa: CASSLDRVEQYF; v_call: TRBV5-1; clone_size: once
cdr3_aa: CASSLGQTYNSPLHF; v_call: TRBV7-3; clone_size: -
cdr3_aa: CASSERDGSSYNSPLHF; v_call: TRBV6-4; clone_size: -
cdr3_aa: CASSDRTGVTEAFF; v_call: TRBV6-1; clone_size: -
cdr3_aa: CASSFRDRVNQPQHF; v_call: TRBV5-7; clone_size: once
cdr3_aa: CASSLGQGGRTEAFF; v_call: TRBV27; clone_size: -
cdr3_aa: CASSGRGGVGSGNTIYF; v_call: TRBV7-2; clone_size: -
cdr3_aa: CASSDNDRGLASRDTQYF; v_call: TRBV6-1; clone_size: -
cdr3_aa: CASSQVGLAQETQYF; v_call: TRBV4-3; clone_size: -
cdr3_aa: CASSYSGRGEETQYF; v_call: TRBV6-5; clone_size: -
cdr3_aa: CASSLGQGPPSYGYTF; v_call: TRBV27; clone_size: -
cdr3_aa: CASSASRQGGTEAFF; v_call: TRBV2; clone_size: -
cdr3_aa: CASSFSGGRRNIQYF; v_call: TRBV5-6; clone_size: -
cdr3_aa: CASSTTPRSSGNTIYF; v_call: TRBV4-2; clone_size: -
cdr3_aa: CASSRNGADAGYEQYF; v_call: TRBV18; clone_size: -
cdr3_aa: CASSIRTVYEQYF; v_call: TRBV11-2; clone_size: -
cdr3_aa: CACLPGLGEQYF; v_call: TRBV30; clone_size: -
cdr3_aa: CASSITGSQPQHF; v_call: TRBV5-8; clone_size: -
cdr3_aa: CASSWDRDYEQYF; v_call: TRBV27; clone_size: -
cdr3_aa: CASSLAGRVGEQYF; v_call: TRBV7-6; clone_size: -
cdr3_aa: CAWSPGQGHSYEQYF; v_call: TRBV30; clone_size: few
cdr3_aa: CAFFGRQGLVSYNEQFF; v_call: TRBV30; clone_size: -
cdr3_aa: CASSPSGGDKVGYTF; v_call: TRBV18; clone_size: -
cdr3_aa: CTFSGFQGTSGGLGQETQYF; v_call: TRBV1; clone_size: -
cdr3_aa: CASSKGQVDSPLHF; v_call: TRBV21-1; clone_size: -
cdr3_aa: CASSPSGTGYYEQYF; v_call: TRBV18; clone_size: -
cdr3_aa: CASSFGQEQYF; v_call: TRBV5-6; clone_size: once
cdr3_aa: CASSGWTGGLPYEQYF; v_call: TRBV6-1; clone_size: -
cdr3_aa: CATSRVQSSSTDTQYF; v_call: TRBV15; clone_size: -
cdr3_aa: CASSPSSYEQYF; v_call: TRBV6-6; clone_size: -
cdr3_aa: CASNLGRNGYTF; v_call: TRBV2; clone_size: -
cdr3_aa: CASSYARVPPRSYTF; v_call: TRBV6-5; clone_size: -
cdr3_aa: CATSRDRQGVYEQYF; v_call: TRBV15; clone_size: once
cdr3_aa: CASRAAGGNQPQHF; v_call: TRBV6-5; clone_size: -
cdr3_aa: CASIPLGVGGEAFF; v_call: TRBV19; clone_size: few
cdr3_aa: CASSFRPTGGVTEAFF; v_call: TRBV27; clone_size: once
cdr3_aa: CASSIVGGGSNQPQHF; v_call: TRBV19; clone_size: -
cdr3_aa: CASSRGQPKRETQYF; v_call: TRBV5-4; clone_size: -
cdr3_aa: CASSLTGRTEAFF; v_call: TRBV14; clone_size: -
cdr3_aa: CASSQAREQFF; v_call: TRBV14; clone_size: -
cdr3_aa: CASSSIGFQGTEAFF; v_call: TRBV7-9; clone_size: few
cdr3_aa: CASRPGTGGRTEAFF; v_call: TRBV28; clone_size: -
cdr3_aa: CASSLDRAGYTF; v_call: TRBV5-1; clone_size: -
cdr3_aa: CASSPEDKKGGGTYNEQFF; v_call: TRBV18; clone_size: -
cdr3_aa: CASSLGLVRGGSYNEQFF; v_call: TRBV7-2; clone_size: -
cdr3_aa: CASSEGTVNTEAFF; v_call: TRBV6-1; clone_size: -
cdr3_aa: CAISPGTVQSAGEQFF; v_call: TRBV10-3; clone_size: few
cdr3_aa: CASSTRDRGSSYEQYF; v_call: TRBV5-6; clone_size: -
cdr3_aa: CATSRGQGDGYTF; v_call: TRBV15; clone_size: -
cdr3_aa: CASWDRGNQPQHF; v_call: TRBV6-5; clone_size: -
cdr3_aa: CASSAGTGDGYTF; v_call: TRBV5-1; clone_size: -
cdr3_aa: CASSQLGSDRGQPQHF; v_call: TRBV23-1; clone_size: -